Below, one T cell receptor (beta chain) is given with its context. The data originate from a study of blood T cell repertoires in COVID-19. Background on the study: Some COVID-19 samples were acute and others convalescent; all came from the United States, Italy and Spain. Sources were T cells, B-cell-depleted T cells, or PBMCs; the material itself was cDNA or gDNA.

The assay was immunoSEQ multiplex PCR, and TCRdb's table has in-frame clones only and misses some. Of roughly 120,000 clones listed, approximately 85% were seen once; the top ten hold less than 3.5%. The receptor was derived from a woman aged 80 or over with COVID-19, enrolled during active disease. Sequencing input: peripheral blood.

CDR3 in DNA: TGTGCCAGCAGCACCGGGACTAGCGGGAGCCGAGTCGAGCAGTACTTC. This sequence encodes CASSTGTSGSRVEQYF. The gene calls are TRBV11-3 and TRBJ2-7; 14 bases are shared with TRBD2. The V segment lost 5 bases and the J segment 6 bases; nucleotides outside the gene matches: 9. CDR1 SGHNT and CDR2 YENEEA come from the germline V gene. This CDR3 contains 16 residues. Together with reference TRBV11-3 and TRBJ2-7, the CDR3 gives the full variable domain: EAGVVQSPRYKIIEKKQPVAFWCNPISGHNTLYWYLQNLGQGPELLIRYENEEAVDDSQLPKDRFSAERLKGVDSTLKIQPAELGDSAVYLCASSTGTSGSRVEQYFGPGTRLTVT.